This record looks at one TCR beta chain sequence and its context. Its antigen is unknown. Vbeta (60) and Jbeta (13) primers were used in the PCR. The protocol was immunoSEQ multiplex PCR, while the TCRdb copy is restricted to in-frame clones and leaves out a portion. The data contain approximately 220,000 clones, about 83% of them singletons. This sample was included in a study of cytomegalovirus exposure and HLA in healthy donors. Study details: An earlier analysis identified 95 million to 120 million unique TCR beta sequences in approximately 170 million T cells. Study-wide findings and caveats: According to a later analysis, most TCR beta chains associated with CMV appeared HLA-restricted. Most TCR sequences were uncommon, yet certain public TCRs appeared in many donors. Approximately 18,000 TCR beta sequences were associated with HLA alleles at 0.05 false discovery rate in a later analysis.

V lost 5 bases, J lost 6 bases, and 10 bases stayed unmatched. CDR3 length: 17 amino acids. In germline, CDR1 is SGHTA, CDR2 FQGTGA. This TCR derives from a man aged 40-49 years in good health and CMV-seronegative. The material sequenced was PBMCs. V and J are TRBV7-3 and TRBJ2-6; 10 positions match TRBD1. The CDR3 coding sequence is TGTGCCAGCAGCCCGGGACAGGGGAAAGGATTGGCCAACGTCCTGACTTTC. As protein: CASSPGQGKGLANVLTF.